A single sample is the source of the 30 T cell receptor beta chains below, sequenced in a study of early T cells in non-severe SARS-CoV-2 infection. TCRdb re-called the 5' RACE reads through MiXCR, storing one row per CDR3 protein. Of roughly 75,000 distinct CDR3 sequences in the sample, roughly 12% are singletons; the top ten hold approximately 4.8%. The source material was whole blood. All receptors derive from an adult who was a healthcare worker with PCR-confirmed SARS-CoV-2 infection or an uninfected control (not recorded which).

The chain has TRBV12-3 or TRBV12-4 and TRBJ1-5, with D uncertain. This CDR3 comprises 16 residues. Trimming cost V 2 bases and J 1 base, with 12 bases left between them. The CDR3 is CASSLSYSSSNQPQHF. The CDR3 DNA reads as TGTGCCAGCAGTTTATCGTACAGTTCGAGCAATCAGCCCCAGCATTTT.

At least ten counts were recorded for this clonotype. The chain is built from TRBV4-1 and TRBJ2-1, with D possibly matching TRBD2 (6 bases). The CDR3 covers 14 residues. V shed 4 bases and J shed 4 bases, with 11 bases lying between them. The V gene's germline CDR1 is MGHRA and CDR2 YSYEKL. Written as DNA, the CDR3 is TGCGCCAGCAGCCGGGGACTGGCTTACAATGAGCAGTTCTTC. Protein: CASSRGLAYNEQFF.

Only a few counts were recorded for this clonotype. This chain uses TRBV7-2 with TRBJ2-7; TRBD1 matches 8 bases. CDR1 SGHTA and CDR2 FQGNSA come from the germline V gene. The CDR3 spans 12 residues. With 5 bases clipped from V and 6 bases from J, the junction kept 3 bases outside the gene matches. The CDR3 sequence is CASSRTGREQYF. CDR3 bases: TGTGCCAGCAGCCGGACAGGGCGCGAGCAGTACTTC.

This clonotype was seen repeatedly, ten times or more. The rearrangement links TRBV29-1 to TRBJ1-2; no clear D. CDR1 is SQVTM and CDR2 is ANQGSEA in the germline V gene. This CDR3 contains 11 residues. Trimming pared 3 bases from V and 7 bases from J, leaving 9 bases between. CDR3 nucleotide sequence: TGCAGCGTTGACCCAGGAGCTGGCTACACCTTC. Translated, it gives CSVDPGAGYTF.

This clonotype was counted only a few times. This rearrangement joins TRBV29-1 to TRBJ2-7; D perhaps matches TRBD2 (6 bases). CDR3 size: 12 residues. Germline loops: CDR1 SQVTM, CDR2 ANQGSEA. V lost 6 bases and J 3 bases, leaving 12 bases between the germline ends. The CDR3 region is CSVYAGGYEQYF. The CDR3 DNA follows: TGCAGCGTCTACGCCGGGGGCTACGAGCAGTACTTC.

In its sample, this clonotype was seen many times. This chain connects TRBV6-5 to TRBJ1-1; no clear D gene. Per the germline V gene, CDR1 is MNHEY and CDR2 is SVGAGI. V lost 6 bases, J lost 3 bases, and 11 bases lay in between. This CDR3 is built from 13 residues. The CDR3 coding sequence is TGTGCCAGCAGGAGGAGCGGGGACACTGAAGCTTTCTTT. It codes for CASRRSGDTEAFF.

The chain is built from TRBV6-5 and TRBJ1-2; D gene ambiguous. Trimming removed 0 bases from V and 6 bases from J, with 8 bases in between. The CDR3 covers 13 residues. The V gene's germline CDR1 is MNHEY and CDR2 SVGAGI. CDR3 DNA sequence: TGTGCCAGCAGTTACTCAGTGGTCGATGGCTACACCTTC. This translates into CASSYSVVDGYTF.

A few counts support this clonotype. The chain combines TRBV20-1 with TRBJ2-7; 9 bases are shared with TRBD1. CDR3 size: 13 residues. V dropped 5 bases and J dropped 3; count of bases not matched to a gene: 5. Germline-derived CDR1 and CDR2 are DFQATT and SNEGSKA (reference sequence). The CDR3 is CSAQDRGLYEQYF. The CDR3 DNA reads TGCAGTGCTCAGGACAGGGGACTCTACGAGCAGTACTTC.

This clonotype showed up just a few times. The rearrangement uses TRBV2 and TRBJ1-2, with D tentatively TRBD1 (5 bases). Germline V gives CDR1 SNHLY, CDR2 FYNNEI. V shed 6 bases and J shed 1 base, with 6 bases lying between them. The CDR3 runs to 12 residues. CDR3 residues: CASRGDNYGYTF. The CDR3 DNA reads TGTGCCAGCAGGGGGGATAACTATGGCTACACCTTC.

The chain uses TRBV27 and TRBJ2-3; D possibly corresponds to TRBD1 (5 bases). With 4 bases removed from V and 9 bases from J, the gap between germline ends came to 11 bases. The CDR3 is 12 residues long. Germline loops: CDR1 MNHEY, CDR2 SMNVEV (reference sequence). DNA for the CDR3: TGTGCCAGCAGTTCGCCCCAGGGAACGCAGTATTTT. Protein: CASSSPQGTQYF.

Of note for this clonotype: A much larger clone lies a single base off, so this may be a read error. The chain employs TRBV9 and TRBJ2-2, with D hard to call. The CDR3 has 13 amino acids. CDR1 is SGDLS and CDR2 is YYNGEE in the germline V gene. The V end lost 0 bases, the J end lost 4 bases, and 4 bases lay between the germline ends. Here the CDR3 reads CASSVATTGELFF. CDR3 sequence (DNA): TGTGCCAGCAGCGTAGCGACCACCGGGGAGCTGTTTTTT.

The V and J genes are TRBV18 and TRBJ2-1, with 8 bases matching TRBD1. The length of the CDR3 is 16 residues. The V segment lost 5 bases and the J segment 2 bases; nucleotides outside the gene matches: 8. The germline CDR1 and CDR2 sequences are KGHSH and LQKENI. The CDR3: CASSLGQGLPYNEQFF. The CDR3 nucleotides read TGTGCCAGCTCATTAGGACAGGGTTTGCCCTACAATGAGCAGTTCTTC.

The chain recombines TRBV27 with TRBJ1-4; the D is unclear. Trimming removed 1 base at V and 3 bases at J, with 3 bases between. From germline, CDR1 is MNHEY and CDR2 SMNVEV (reference sequence). The CDR3 totals 13 residues. The CDR3 here is CASSLWANEKLFF. CDR3 nucleotides: TGTGCCAGCAGTTTATGGGCTAATGAAAAACTGTTTTTT.

This sequence joins TRBV6-6 and TRBJ1-3, with unresolved D. Looked up from germline, CDR1 is MNHNY and CDR2 is SVGAGI (reference sequence). The V and J ends lost 0 bases and 6 bases respectively, with 15 bases between them. The CDR3 totals 16 residues. The DNA for the CDR3 is TGTGCCAGCAGTTACTCCCCCCCGTCCCGGGAAAACACCATATATTTT. Encoded protein: CASSYSPPSRENTIYF.

The chain combines TRBV7-9 with TRBJ2-7; 11 positions match TRBD2. The CDR3 has 16 amino acids. In germline, CDR1 is SEHNR, CDR2 FQNEAQ (reference sequence). V trimming: 5 bases; J trimming: 5 bases; junction bases outside the gene matches: 11. The CDR3: CASSRLAGSIGDEQYF. The DNA of the CDR3 is TGTGCCAGCAGCCGACTAGCGGGGTCAATTGGGGACGAGCAGTACTTC.

The CDR3 region is CASSIAGPDTQYF. Here the CDR3 DNA reads TGTGCCAGTAGTATAGCAGGGCCAGATACGCAGTATTTT. The genes are TRBV19 and TRBJ2-3, with D perhaps matching TRBD1 (5 bases). CDR3 length: 13 amino acids. The germline V gene has CDR1 LNHDA and CDR2 SQIVND (reference sequence). Trimming pared 1 base from V and 4 bases from J, leaving 6 bases between.

The table lists this clonotype with a few counts. The chain links TRBV29-1 to TRBJ1-1; D unresolved. Trimming removed 3 bases from V and 6 bases from J, with 11 bases in between. Germline CDR1 reads SQVTM; CDR2 reads ANQGSEA. The CDR3 loop spans 12 amino acids. The CDR3 is CSVEGQNPEAFF. Written as DNA, the CDR3 is TGCAGCGTTGAGGGCCAGAATCCTGAAGCTTTCTTT. The variable domain in full, completed from reference TRBV29-1 and TRBJ1-1, reads SAVISQKPSRDICQRGTSLTIQCQVDSQVTMMFWYRQQPGQSLTLIATANQGSEATYESGFVIDKFPISRPNLTFSTLTVSNMSPEDSSIYLCSVEGQNPEAFFGQGTRLTVV.

The V gene is TRBV5-1, the J gene TRBJ2-1; no clear D. Trimming took off 4 bases at V and 6 bases at J, with 17 bases between the two ends. The CDR3 extends over 15 amino acids. CDR1 and CDR2 from the germline V gene are SGHRS and YFSETQ. CDR3 nucleotide sequence: TGCGCCAGCAGCCATGGGCAGGCCCAGATCAATGAGCAGTTCTTC. Translating it yields CASSHGQAQINEQFF.

This clonotype has ten or more counts. A junction end diverges from the germline sequence, so it may reflect a read error. The V call is TRBV7-6, the J call TRBJ1-1; D gene unclear. The CDR3 totals 12 residues. Germline V gives CDR1 SGHVS, CDR2 FNYEAQ. The CDR3 loop reads CASSLVGNEVFF. For the CDR3, the DNA is TGTGCCAGCAGCTTAGTAGGGAATGAAGTTTTCTTT. The entire variable domain, with the rest obtained from reference TRBV7-6 and TRBJ1-1, is as follows: GAGVSQSPRYKVTKRGQDVALRCDPISGHVSLYWYRQALGQGPEFLTYFNYEAQQDKSGLPNDRFSAERPEGSISTLTIQRTEQRDSAMYRCASSLVGNEVFFGQGTRLTVV.

The CDR3 region has the DNA TGTGCCAGCAGCTTGGACAGACAAGAGACCCAGTACTTC. Protein: CASSLDRQETQYF. The chain recombines TRBV7-7 with TRBJ2-5; the D gene is possibly TRBD1 (6 bases). Germline V gene lookup returns CDR1 SSHAT and CDR2 FNYEAQ (reference sequence). V shed 3 bases and J shed 2 bases, with 7 bases lying between them. This CDR3 has 13 amino acids.

This clonotype was seen repeatedly, ten times or more. This rearrangement joins TRBV10-3 to TRBJ2-3; TRBD2 is a possible D gene (8 bases). The CDR3 length is 16 residues. CDR1 and CDR2 from the germline V gene are ENHRY and SYGVKD. V lost 0 bases and J 1 base, leaving 11 bases between the germline ends. The CDR3 coding sequence is TGTGCCATCAGTGAGTCCGGGAGGGGGCGCACAGATACGCAGTATTTT. Protein product: CAISESGRGRTDTQYF.

Regarding this clonotype: Given a much more abundant clone one base away, this may be a read error. The V and J genes are TRBV11-2 and TRBJ2-6; 9 nucleotides align to TRBD1. CDR3 size: 19 residues. Germline V gene data show CDR1 as SGHAT and CDR2 as FQNNGV. CDR3 loop: CVSSYYGDRASSGANVLTF. CDR3 nucleotides: TGTGTCAGCAGCTATTATGGGGACAGGGCGAGCTCTGGGGCCAACGTCCTGACTTTC.

This clonotype was counted ten times or more. V usage is TRBV20-1 and J usage is TRBJ1-5; D not certain. The V end lost 1 base, the J end lost 4 bases, and 11 bases lay between the germline ends. The CDR3 has 14 amino acids. The germline V gene encodes CDR1 DFQATT and CDR2 SNEGSKA (reference sequence). CDR3 sequence reads: CSARGRTVNQPQHF. The CDR3, as DNA: TGCAGTGCTAGAGGACGGACGGTGAATCAGCCCCAGCATTTT.

This clonotype has more than one count but fewer than ten. The chain couples TRBV5-1 to TRBJ2-3, with 10 bases fitting TRBD2. Trimming cost V 6 bases and J 6 bases; bases outside gene matches: 19. CDR1 and CDR2 from the germline V gene are SGHRS and YFSETQ. CDR3 length: 18 residues. The CDR3: CASTWGLAGARSRDTQYF. Here the CDR3 DNA reads TGCGCCAGCACCTGGGGCCTAGCGGGGGCCAGATCCAGGGATACGCAGTATTTT.

The chain couples TRBV30 to TRBJ2-2; 11 bases are a match to TRBD2. V gave up 2 bases and J gave up 7 bases; unmatched junction bases: 6. The CDR3 length is 15 residues. Germline loops: CDR1 GTSNPN, CDR2 SVGIG (reference sequence). In nucleotides, the CDR3 is TGTGCCTGGAGTAGCACTAGCGGGGGAGTCGGGGAGCTGTTTTTT. It translates to CAWSSTSGGVGELFF.

This clonotype was observed a handful of times. This chain connects TRBV5-5 to TRBJ2-2; D possibly corresponds to TRBD2 (6 bases). V was cut by 1 base and J by 5 bases, with 12 bases left in between. Germline V CDR1 and CDR2: SGHKS, YYEKEE (reference sequence). The CDR3 is 15 amino acids. CDR3 in amino acids: CASSLIGSYTGELFF. Here the CDR3 DNA reads TGTGCCAGCAGCTTGATCGGGAGTTATACCGGGGAGCTGTTTTTT.

This clonotype was picked up a small number of times. The V call is TRBV5-6, the J call TRBJ2-1; 7 nucleotides line up with TRBD1. The V segment lost 7 bases and the J segment 6 bases; nucleotides outside the gene matches: 4. The CDR3 is 12 amino acids. Germline V CDR1 and CDR2: SGHDT, YYEEEE. CDR3 in amino acids: CASATGVNEQFF. CDR3 sequence (DNA): TGTGCCAGCGCCACAGGGGTCAATGAGCAGTTCTTC.

There are many counts of this clonotype. This chain connects TRBV13 to TRBJ1-2; 8 nucleotides agree with TRBD1. The germline V gene encodes CDR1 PRHDT and CDR2 FYEKMQ (reference sequence). The CDR3 consists of 14 residues. V trimming: 0 bases; J trimming: 5 bases; junction bases outside the gene matches: 2. The CDR3 spells CASSLGTGEYGYTF. The CDR3 coding sequence is TGTGCCAGCAGCTTAGGGACAGGGGAATATGGCTACACCTTC.

This clonotype appeared many times. The chain carries TRBV19 and TRBJ2-3; D call uncertain. CDR1 LNHDA and CDR2 SQIVND come from the germline V gene (reference sequence). V lost 5 bases, J lost 4 bases, and 16 bases lay in between. The CDR3 has 15 amino acids. The CDR3 protein is CASSPDESVADTQYF. For the CDR3, the DNA is TGTGCCAGTAGTCCGGACGAGAGCGTGGCAGATACGCAGTATTTT.

This clonotype was detected a few times. This rearrangement joins TRBV2 to TRBJ2-3; a weak D match, TRBD2 (6 bases). The CDR3 has 14 amino acids. The germline V and J ends were trimmed by 7 bases and 3 bases, with 14 bases remaining between them. Germline loops: CDR1 SNHLY, CDR2 FYNNEI. Here the CDR3 DNA reads TGTGCCAGCAAAGTGGCGGGGACTACAGATACGCAGTATTTT. Its translation: CASKVAGTTDTQYF.